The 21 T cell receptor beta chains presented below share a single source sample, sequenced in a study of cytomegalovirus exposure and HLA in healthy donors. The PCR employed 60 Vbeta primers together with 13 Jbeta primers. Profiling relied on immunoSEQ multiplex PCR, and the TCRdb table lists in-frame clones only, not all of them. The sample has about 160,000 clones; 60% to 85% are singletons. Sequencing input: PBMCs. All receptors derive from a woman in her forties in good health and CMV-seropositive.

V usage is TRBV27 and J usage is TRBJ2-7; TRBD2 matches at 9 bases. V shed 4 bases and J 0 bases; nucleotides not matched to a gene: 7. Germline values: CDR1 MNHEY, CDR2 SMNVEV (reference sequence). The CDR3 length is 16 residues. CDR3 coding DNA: TGTGCCAGCAGTTCTCAAGCGGGGGGCAGCTCCTACGAGCAGTACTTC. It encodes CASSSQAGGSSYEQYF.

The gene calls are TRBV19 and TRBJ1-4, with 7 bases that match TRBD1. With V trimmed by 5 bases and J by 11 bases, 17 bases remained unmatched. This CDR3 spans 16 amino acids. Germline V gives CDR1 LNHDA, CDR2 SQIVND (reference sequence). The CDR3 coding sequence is TGTGCCAGTAGTTCCAGGACAGGTTCCACTTTCGACAAACTGTTTTTT. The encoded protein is CASSSRTGSTFDKLFF.

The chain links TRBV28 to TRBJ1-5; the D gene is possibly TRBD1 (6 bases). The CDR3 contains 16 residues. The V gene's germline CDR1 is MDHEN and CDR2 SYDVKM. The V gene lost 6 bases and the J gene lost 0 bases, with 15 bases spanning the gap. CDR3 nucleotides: TGTGCCAGCAGAACCCCGGGGGGCTGTAGCAATCAGCCCCAGCATTTT. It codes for CASRTPGGCSNQPQHF.

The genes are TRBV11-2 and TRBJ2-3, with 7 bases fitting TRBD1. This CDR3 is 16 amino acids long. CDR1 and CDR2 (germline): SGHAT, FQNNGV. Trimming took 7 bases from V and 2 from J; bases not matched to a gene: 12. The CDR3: CASTVGGFGDTDTQYF. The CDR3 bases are TGTGCCAGCACGGTAGGGGGCTTCGGGGACACAGATACGCAGTATTTT.

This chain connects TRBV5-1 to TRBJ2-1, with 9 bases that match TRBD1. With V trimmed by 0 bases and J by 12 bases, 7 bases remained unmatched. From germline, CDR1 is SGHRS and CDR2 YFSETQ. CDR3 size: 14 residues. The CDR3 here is CASSLGTGVPGQFF. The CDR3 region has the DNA TGCGCCAGCAGCTTGGGGACAGGGGTTCCGGGGCAGTTCTTC.

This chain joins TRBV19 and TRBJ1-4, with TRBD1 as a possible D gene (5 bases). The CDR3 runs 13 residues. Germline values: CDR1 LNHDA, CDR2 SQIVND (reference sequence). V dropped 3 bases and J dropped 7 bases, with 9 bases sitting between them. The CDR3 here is CASSIRRGEKLFF. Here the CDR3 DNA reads TGTGCCAGTAGTATCCGGAGGGGTGAAAAACTGTTTTTT.

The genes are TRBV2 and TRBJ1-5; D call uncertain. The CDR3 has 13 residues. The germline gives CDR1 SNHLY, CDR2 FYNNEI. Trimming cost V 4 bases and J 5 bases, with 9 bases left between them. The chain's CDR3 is CASSGDVDQPQHF. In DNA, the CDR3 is TGTGCCAGCAGTGGCGATGTAGATCAGCCCCAGCATTTT.

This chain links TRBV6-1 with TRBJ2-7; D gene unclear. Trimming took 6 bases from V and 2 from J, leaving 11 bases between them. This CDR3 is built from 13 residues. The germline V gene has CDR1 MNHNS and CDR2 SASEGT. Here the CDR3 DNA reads TGTGCCAGCAGGCCGACTGCTACCTACGAGCAGTACTTC. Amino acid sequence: CASRPTATYEQYF.

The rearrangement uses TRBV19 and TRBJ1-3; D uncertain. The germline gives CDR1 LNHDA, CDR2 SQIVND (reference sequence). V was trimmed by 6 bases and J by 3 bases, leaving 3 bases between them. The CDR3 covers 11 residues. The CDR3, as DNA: TGTGCCAGTAGCAATGGAAACACCATATATTTT. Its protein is CASSNGNTIYF.

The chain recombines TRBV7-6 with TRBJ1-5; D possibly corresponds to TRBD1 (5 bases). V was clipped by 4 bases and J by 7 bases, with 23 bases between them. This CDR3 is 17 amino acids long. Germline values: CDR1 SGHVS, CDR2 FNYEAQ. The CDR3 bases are TGTGCCAGCAGCTCTGACCCGGCAGGGACTTTCCCCCAGCCCCAGCATTTT. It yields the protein CASSSDPAGTFPQPQHF.

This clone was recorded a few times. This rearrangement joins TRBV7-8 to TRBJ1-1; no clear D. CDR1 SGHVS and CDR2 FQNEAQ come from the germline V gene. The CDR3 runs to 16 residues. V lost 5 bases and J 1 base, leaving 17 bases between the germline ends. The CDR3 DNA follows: TGTGCCAGCAGCCCCCTTTTTTCGAATAGGAACACTGAAGCTTTCTTT. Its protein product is CASSPLFSNRNTEAFF.

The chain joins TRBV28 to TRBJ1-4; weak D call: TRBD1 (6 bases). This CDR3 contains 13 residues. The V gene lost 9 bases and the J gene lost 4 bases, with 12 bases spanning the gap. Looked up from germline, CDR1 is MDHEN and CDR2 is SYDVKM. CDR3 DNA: TGTGCCAGTTCTCAGGGGAATAATGAAAAACTGTTTTTT. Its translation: CASSQGNNEKLFF. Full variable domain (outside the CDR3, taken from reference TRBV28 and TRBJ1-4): DVKVTQSSRYLVKRTGEKVFLECVQDMDHENMFWYRQDPGLGLRLIYFSYDVKMKEKGDIPEGYSVSREKKERFSLILESASTNQTSMYLCASSQGNNEKLFFGSGTQLSVL.

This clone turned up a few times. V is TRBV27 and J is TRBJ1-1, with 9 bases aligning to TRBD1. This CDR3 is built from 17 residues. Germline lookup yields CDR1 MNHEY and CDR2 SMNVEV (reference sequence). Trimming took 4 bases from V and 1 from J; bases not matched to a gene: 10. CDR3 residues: CASSSTGGVSRNTEAFF. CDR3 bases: TGTGCCAGCAGTTCCACAGGGGGCGTGAGTCGGAACACTGAAGCTTTCTTT.

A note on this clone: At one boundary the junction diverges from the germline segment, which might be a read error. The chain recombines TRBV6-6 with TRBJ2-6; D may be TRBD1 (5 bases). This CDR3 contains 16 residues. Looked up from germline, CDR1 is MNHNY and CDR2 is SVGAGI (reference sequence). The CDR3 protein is CASSYTTVSGANGLTF. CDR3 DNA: TGTGCCAGCAGTTACACTACAGTGTCTGGGGCCAACGGCCTGACTTTC.

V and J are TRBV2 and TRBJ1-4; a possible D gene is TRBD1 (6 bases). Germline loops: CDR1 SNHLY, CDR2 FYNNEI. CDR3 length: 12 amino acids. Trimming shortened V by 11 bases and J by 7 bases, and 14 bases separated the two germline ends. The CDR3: CASNRVFEKLFF. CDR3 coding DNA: TGTGCCTCGAACAGGGTTTTTGAAAAACTGTTTTTT. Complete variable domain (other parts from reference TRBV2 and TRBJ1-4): EPEVTQTPSHQVTQMGQEVILRCVPISNHLYFYWYRQILGQKVEFLVSFYNNEISEKSEIFDDQFSVERPDGSNFTLKIRSTKLEDSAMYFCASNRVFEKLFFGSGTQLSVL.

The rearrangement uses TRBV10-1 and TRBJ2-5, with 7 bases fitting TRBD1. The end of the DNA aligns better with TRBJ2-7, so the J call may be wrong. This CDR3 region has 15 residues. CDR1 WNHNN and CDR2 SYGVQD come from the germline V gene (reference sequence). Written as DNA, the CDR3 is TGCGCCAGCAGTGAGTCGACAGGGAACCGATTCGAGCAGTACTTC. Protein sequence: CASSESTGNRFEQYF.

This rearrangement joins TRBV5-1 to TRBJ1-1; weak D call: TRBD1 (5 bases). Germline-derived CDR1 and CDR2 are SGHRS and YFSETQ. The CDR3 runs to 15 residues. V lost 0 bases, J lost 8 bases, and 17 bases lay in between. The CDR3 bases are TGCGCCAGCAGCTTGGAAGGGGCAGAAGCACAAGAAGCTTTCTTT. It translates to CASSLEGAEAQEAFF.

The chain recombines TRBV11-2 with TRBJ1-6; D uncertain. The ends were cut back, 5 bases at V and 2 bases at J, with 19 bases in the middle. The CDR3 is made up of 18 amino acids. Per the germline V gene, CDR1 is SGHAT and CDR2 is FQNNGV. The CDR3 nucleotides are TGTGCCAGCAGCCCTAATCTAGGAATCCTTCCCTATAATTCACCCCTCCACTTT. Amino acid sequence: CASSPNLGILPYNSPLHF.

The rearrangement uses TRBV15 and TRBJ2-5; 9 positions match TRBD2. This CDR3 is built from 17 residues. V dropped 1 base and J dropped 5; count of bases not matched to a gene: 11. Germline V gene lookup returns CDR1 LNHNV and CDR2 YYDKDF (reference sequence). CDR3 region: CATSRARPGLAVETQYF. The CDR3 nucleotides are TGTGCCACCAGCAGAGCCAGACCGGGACTAGCTGTCGAGACCCAGTACTTC.

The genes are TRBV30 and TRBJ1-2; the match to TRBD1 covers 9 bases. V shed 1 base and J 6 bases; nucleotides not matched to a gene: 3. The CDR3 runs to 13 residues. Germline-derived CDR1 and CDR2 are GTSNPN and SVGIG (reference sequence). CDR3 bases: TGTGCCTGGAGTGACAGGGGGCTTGATGGCTACACCTTC. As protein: CAWSDRGLDGYTF.

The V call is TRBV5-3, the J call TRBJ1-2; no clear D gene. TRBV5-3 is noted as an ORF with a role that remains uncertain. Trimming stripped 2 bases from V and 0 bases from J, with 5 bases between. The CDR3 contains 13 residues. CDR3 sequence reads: CARSFSTNYGYTF. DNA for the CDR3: TGTGCCAGAAGCTTTTCTACTAACTATGGCTACACCTTC.